The sequence of this T cell receptor (beta chain) was determined in a study of blood T cell repertoires in COVID-19. Original analysis: It was from reference gene primer amplification that nucleated cell counts were estimated. Sequencing was performed with immunoSEQ multiplex PCR; in TCRdb, only in-frame clones are kept and a portion is missing. From that table come the V and J calls and clone size; the DNA was used to work out D and trimming. In the table there are over 150,000 clones, approximately 82% of which are singletons. Participants' reported clinical history set cohort assignment. The source material was PBMCs or T cells enriched from blood (not recorded which). This TCR came from a woman in her forties or fifties who had recovered from COVID-19.

The CDR3 DNA is TGTGCCACCAGTGACCCTTCCGTAGCGGGAGATGGTAGGGCCTACAATGAGCAGTTCTTC. Translated: CATSDPSVAGDGRAYNEQFF. The chain combines TRBV24-1 with TRBJ2-1; 9 nucleotides align to TRBD2. The CDR3 sequence is 20 residues long. CDR1 is KGHDR and CDR2 is SFDVKD in the germline V gene. V was clipped by 4 bases and J by 2 bases; unmatched bases: 17.